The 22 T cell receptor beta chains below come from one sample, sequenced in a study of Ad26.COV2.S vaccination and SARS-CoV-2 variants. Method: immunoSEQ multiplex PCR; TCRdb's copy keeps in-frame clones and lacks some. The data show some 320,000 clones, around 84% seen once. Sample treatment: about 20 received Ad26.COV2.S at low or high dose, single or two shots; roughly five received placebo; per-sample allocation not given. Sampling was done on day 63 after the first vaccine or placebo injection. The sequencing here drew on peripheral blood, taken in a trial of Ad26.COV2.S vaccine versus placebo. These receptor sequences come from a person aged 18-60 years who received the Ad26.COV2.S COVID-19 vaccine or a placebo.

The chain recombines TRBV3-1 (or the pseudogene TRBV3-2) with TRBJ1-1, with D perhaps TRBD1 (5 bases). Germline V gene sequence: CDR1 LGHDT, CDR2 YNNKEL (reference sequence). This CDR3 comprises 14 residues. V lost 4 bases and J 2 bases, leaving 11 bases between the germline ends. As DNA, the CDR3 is TGTGCCAGCAGCCCCGGGGCAGGTAACACTGAAGCTTTCTTT. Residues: CASSPGAGNTEAFF.

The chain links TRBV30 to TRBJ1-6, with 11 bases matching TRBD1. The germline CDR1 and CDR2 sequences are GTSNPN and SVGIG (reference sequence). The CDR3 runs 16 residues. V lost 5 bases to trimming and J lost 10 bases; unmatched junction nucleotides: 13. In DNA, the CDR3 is TGTGCCTGGGGGCCCGGGACAGGGGGATTGTTGTCACCCCTCCACTTT. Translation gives CAWGPGTGGLLSPLHF.

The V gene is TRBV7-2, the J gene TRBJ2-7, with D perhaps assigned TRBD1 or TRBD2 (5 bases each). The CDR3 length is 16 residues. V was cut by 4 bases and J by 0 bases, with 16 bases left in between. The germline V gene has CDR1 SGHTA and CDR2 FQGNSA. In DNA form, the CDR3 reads TGTGCCAGCAGCTCCCAGTCTGTGGGGGTCTCCTACGAGCAGTACTTC. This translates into CASSSQSVGVSYEQYF.

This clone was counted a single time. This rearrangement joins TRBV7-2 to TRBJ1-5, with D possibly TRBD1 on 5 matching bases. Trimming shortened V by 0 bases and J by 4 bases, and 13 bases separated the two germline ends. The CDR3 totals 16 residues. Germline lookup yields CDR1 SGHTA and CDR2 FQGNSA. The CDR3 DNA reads TGTGCCAGCAGCTTAGCGTACGGGACGGAGAATCAGCCCCAGCATTTT. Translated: CASSLAYGTENQPQHF.

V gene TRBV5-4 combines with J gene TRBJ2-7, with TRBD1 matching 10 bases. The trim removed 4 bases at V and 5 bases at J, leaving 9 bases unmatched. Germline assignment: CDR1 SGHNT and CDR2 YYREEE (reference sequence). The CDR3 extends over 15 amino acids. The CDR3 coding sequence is TGTGCCAGCAGCGGCACCGGGACAGGGGAGGACGAGCAGTACTTC. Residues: CASSGTGTGEDEQYF.

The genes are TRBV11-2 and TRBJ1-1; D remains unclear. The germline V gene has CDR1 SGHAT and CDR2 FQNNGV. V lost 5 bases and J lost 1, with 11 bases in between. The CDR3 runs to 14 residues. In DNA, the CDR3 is TGTGCCAGCAGCCCACTCACGGGGAACACTGAAGCTTTCTTT. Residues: CASSPLTGNTEAFF.

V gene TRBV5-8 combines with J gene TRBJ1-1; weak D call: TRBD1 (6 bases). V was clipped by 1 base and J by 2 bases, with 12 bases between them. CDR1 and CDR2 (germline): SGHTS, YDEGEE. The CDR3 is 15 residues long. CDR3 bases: TGTGCCAGCAGCTTGTGGTGGACAGATAACACTGAAGCTTTCTTT. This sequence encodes CASSLWWTDNTEAFF.

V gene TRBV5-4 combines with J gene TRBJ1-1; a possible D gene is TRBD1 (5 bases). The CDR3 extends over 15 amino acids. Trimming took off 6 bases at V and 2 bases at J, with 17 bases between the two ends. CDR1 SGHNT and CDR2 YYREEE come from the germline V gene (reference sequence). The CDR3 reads CASTNWGRTNTEAFF. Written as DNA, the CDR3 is TGTGCCAGCACCAATTGGGGACGGACAAACACTGAAGCTTTCTTT.

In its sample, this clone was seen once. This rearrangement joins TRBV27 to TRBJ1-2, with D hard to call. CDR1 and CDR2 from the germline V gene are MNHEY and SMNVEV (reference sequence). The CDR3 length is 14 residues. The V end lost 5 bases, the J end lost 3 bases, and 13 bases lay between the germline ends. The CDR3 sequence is CASSPTVTYYGYTF. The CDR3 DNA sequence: TGTGCCAGCAGTCCCACGGTGACGTACTATGGCTACACCTTC.

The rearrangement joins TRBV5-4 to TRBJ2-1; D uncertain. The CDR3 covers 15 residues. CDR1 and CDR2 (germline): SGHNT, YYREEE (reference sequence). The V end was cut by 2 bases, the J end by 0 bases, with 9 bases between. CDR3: CASSLSVSSYNEQFF. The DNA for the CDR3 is TGTGCCAGCAGCTTATCGGTAAGCTCCTACAATGAGCAGTTCTTC.

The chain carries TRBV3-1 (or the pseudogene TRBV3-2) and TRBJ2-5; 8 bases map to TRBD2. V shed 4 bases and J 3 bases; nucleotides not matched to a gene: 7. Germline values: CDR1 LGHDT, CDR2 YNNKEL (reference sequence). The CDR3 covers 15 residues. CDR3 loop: CASSPGGSGEETQYF. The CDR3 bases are TGTGCCAGCAGCCCCGGGGGTAGCGGGGAAGAGACCCAGTACTTC.

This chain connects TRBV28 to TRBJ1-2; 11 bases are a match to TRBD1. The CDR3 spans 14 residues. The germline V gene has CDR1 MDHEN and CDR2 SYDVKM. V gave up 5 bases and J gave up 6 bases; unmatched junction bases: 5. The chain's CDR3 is CASSQGTGGDGYTF. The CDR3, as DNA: TGTGCCAGCAGTCAAGGGACAGGGGGAGATGGCTACACCTTC.

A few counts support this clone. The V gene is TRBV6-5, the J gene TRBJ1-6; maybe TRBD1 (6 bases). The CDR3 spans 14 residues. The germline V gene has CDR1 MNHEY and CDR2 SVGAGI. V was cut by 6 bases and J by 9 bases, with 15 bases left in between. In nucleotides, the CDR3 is TGTGCCAGCAGCCTCGGGGGCTCTCGTTCACCCCTCCACTTT. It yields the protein CASSLGGSRSPLHF.

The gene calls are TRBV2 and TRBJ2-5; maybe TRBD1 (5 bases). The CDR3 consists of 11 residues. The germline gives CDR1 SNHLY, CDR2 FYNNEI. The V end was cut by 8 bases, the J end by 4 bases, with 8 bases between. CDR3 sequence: CASGALETQYF. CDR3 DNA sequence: TGTGCCAGCGGGGCCCTAGAGACCCAGTACTTC.

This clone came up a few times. CDR3 sequence: CASSYNPRDTQETQYF. CDR3 nucleotides: TGTGCCAGCAGTTACAATCCCCGGGACACCCAAGAGACCCAGTACTTC. The chain links TRBV6-2 or TRBV6-3 to TRBJ2-5, with a possible D match to TRBD1 (6 bases). Between the trimmed V and J ends, which lost 2 bases and 1 base, there was a span of 14 bases. The CDR3 totals 16 residues. Germline assignment: CDR1 MNHEY and CDR2 SVGEGT.

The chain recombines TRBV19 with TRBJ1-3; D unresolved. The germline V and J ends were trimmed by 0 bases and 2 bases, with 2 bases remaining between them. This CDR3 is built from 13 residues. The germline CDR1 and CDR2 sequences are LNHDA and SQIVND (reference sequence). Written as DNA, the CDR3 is TGTGCCAGTAGTATAGATCCTGGAAACACCATATATTTT. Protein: CASSIDPGNTIYF.

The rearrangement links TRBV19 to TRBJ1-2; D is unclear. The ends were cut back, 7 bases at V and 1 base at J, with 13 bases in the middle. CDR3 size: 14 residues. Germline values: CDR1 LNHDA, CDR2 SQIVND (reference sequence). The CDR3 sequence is CASNPQTHNYGYTF. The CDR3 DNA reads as TGTGCCAGTAATCCCCAGACGCATAACTATGGCTACACCTTC.

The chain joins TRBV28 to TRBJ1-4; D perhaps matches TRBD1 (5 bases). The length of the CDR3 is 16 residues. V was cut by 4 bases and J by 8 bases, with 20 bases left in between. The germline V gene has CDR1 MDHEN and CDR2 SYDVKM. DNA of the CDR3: TGTGCCAGCAGTTGGTTCTTAGGGAGGGGAAAGGAAAAACTGTTTTTT. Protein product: CASSWFLGRGKEKLFF.

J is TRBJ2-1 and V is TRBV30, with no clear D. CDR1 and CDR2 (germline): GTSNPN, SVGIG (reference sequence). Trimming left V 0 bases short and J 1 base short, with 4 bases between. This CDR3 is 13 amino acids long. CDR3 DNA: TGTGCCTGGAGTGTCTTATCCTACAATGAGCAGTTCTTC. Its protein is CAWSVLSYNEQFF.

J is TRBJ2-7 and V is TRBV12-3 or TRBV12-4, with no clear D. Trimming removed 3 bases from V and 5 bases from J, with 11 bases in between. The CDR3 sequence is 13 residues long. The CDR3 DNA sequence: TGTGCCAGCAGTTTGGCAGTCCAGAACGAGCAGTACTTC. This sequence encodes CASSLAVQNEQYF.

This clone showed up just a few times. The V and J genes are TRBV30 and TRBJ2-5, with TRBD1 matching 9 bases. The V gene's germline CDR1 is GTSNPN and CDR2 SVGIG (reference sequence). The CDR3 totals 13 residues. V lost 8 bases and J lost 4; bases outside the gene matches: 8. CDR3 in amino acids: CANGDRVGETQYF. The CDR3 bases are TGTGCCAATGGGGACAGGGTGGGAGAGACCCAGTACTTC.

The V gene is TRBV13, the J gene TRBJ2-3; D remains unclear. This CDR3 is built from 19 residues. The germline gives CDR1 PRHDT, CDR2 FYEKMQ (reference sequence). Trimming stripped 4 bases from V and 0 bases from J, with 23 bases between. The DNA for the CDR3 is TGTGCCAGCAGCTCGGCCTGGCTAAAGACCCCTAGGAGCACAGATACGCAGTATTTT. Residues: CASSSAWLKTPRSTDTQYF.